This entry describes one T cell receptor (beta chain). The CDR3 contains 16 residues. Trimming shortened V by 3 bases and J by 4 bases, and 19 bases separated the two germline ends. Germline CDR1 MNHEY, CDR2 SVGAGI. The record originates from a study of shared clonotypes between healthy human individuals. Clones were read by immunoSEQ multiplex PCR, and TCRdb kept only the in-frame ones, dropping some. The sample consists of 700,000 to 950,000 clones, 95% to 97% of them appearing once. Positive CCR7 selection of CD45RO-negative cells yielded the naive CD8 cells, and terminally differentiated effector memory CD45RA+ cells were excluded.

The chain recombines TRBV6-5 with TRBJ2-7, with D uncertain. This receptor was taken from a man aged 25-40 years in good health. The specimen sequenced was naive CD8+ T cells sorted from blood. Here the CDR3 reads CASSYEGISPTYEQYF. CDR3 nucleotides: TGTGCCAGCAGTTATGAAGGGATATCGCCTACGTACGAGCAGTACTTC.